Below are 30 T cell receptor beta chains sequenced from a single sample in a study of cytomegalovirus exposure and HLA in healthy donors (dated 2017 in TCRdb). Library preparation used the immunoSEQ multiplex PCR assay. For the multiplex PCR, a mixture combining 60 forward primers for TCR Vbeta segments and 13 reverse primers for TCR Jbeta segments was used. Not all clones reach the TCRdb copy of this immuneACCESS table, which keeps in-frame sequences only. Checked studies attribute under half of the gap to unresolved V genes and leave the rest unexplained. The sample table shows 150,000 to 180,000 clones, and 60% to 85% are seen once. Roughly 4.2% of the sample is in the top ten clones. The sample was PBMCs. The receptors were gathered from a woman in her thirties or forties in good health and CMV-seronegative.

This clone was seen only a few times. This sequence joins TRBV6-6 and TRBJ2-7; TRBD1 aligns across 12 bases. V was pared by 0 bases and J by 5 bases, with 5 bases of the junction left unmatched. The CDR3 runs to 16 residues. The germline gives CDR1 MNHNY, CDR2 SVGAGI (reference sequence). DNA of the CDR3: TGTGCCAGCAGTTACTCTTCCGGGACAGGGGGCAACGAGCAGTACTTC. Residues: CASSYSSGTGGNEQYF.

The genes are TRBV5-1 and TRBJ2-5, with 9 positions matching TRBD1. Germline assignment: CDR1 SGHRS and CDR2 YFSETQ. V lost 0 bases and J lost 5; bases outside the gene matches: 2. The CDR3 is 14 residues long. The CDR3 loop reads CASSLGQGDETQYF. CDR3 nucleotide sequence: TGCGCCAGCAGCTTGGGACAGGGGGACGAGACCCAGTACTTC. The complete variable domain, with remaining parts taken from reference TRBV5-1 and TRBJ2-5, reads KAGVTQTPRYLIKTRGQQVTLSCSPISGHRSVSWYQQTPGQGLQFLFEYFSETQRNKGNFPGRFSGRQFSNSRSEMNVSTLELGDSALYLCASSLGQGDETQYFGPGTRLLVL.

The chain recombines TRBV25-1 with TRBJ1-4, with TRBD1 matching 9 bases. Germline V gene data show CDR1 as MGHDK and CDR2 as SYGVNS. Trimming at V came to 8 bases and at J to 8 bases, leaving 6 bases not matched to a gene. This CDR3 has 13 residues. Here the CDR3 DNA reads TGTGCCAGCGGGGACAGGGAGAGCGAAAAACTGTTTTTT. Protein product: CASGDRESEKLFF.

V and J are TRBV11-3 and TRBJ2-7, with 7 bases matching TRBD2. V was pared by 0 bases and J by 5 bases, with 10 bases of the junction left unmatched. Germline loops: CDR1 SGHNT, CDR2 YENEEA. The CDR3 totals 16 residues. The CDR3: CASSLDPWSSGDEQYF. The CDR3 coding sequence is TGTGCCAGCAGCTTAGATCCCTGGTCTAGCGGAGACGAGCAGTACTTC.

The chain carries TRBV7-9 and TRBJ2-5; no definite D call. V lost 1 base, J lost 7 bases, and 13 bases lay in between. Germline V lookup: CDR1 SEHNR, CDR2 FQNEAQ (reference sequence). The CDR3 runs to 14 residues. CDR3 amino acids: CASSLGASLGTQYF. The CDR3 nucleotides are TGTGCCAGCAGCTTAGGGGCATCGTTAGGGACCCAGTACTTC.

A few counts support this clone. This chain joins TRBV30 and TRBJ1-1, with D uncertain. This CDR3 contains 13 residues. Per the germline V gene, CDR1 is GTSNPN and CDR2 is SVGIG (reference sequence). Trimming left V 0 bases short and J 1 base short, with 6 bases between. CDR3 coding DNA: TGTGCCTGGAGTGTGGGCAGGAACACTGAAGCTTTCTTT. Translation gives CAWSVGRNTEAFF.

This clone was seen only once. The chain recombines TRBV9 with TRBJ1-2; D remains ambiguous. This CDR3 spans 15 amino acids. Germline V lookup: CDR1 SGDLS, CDR2 YYNGEE. Trimming shortened V by 1 base and J by 2 bases, and 12 bases separated the two germline ends. The CDR3 region is CASSVPSTENYGYTF. The CDR3 DNA follows: TGTGCCAGCAGCGTACCCTCGACGGAGAACTATGGCTACACCTTC.

The chain joins TRBV27 to TRBJ1-6, with 8 bases that match TRBD1. CDR1 and CDR2 from the germline V gene are MNHEY and SMNVEV (reference sequence). After removal of 3 bases from V and 6 bases from J, the junction contained 7 bases not matched to a gene. This CDR3 spans 16 amino acids. DNA of the CDR3: TGTGCCAGCAGTTTTGTCAGGGGGCAAGGTAATTCACCCCTCCACTTT. Residues: CASSFVRGQGNSPLHF.

In this sample, this clone turned up once. The V and J genes are TRBV28 and TRBJ2-1; D unresolved. The length of the CDR3 is 13 residues. From germline, CDR1 is MDHEN and CDR2 SYDVKM. With 6 bases removed from V and 0 bases from J, the gap between germline ends came to 6 bases. Here the CDR3 reads CASRGRSYNEQFF. CDR3 nucleotides: TGTGCCAGCAGGGGCCGCTCCTACAATGAGCAGTTCTTC.

This clone was observed a few times. The chain links TRBV6-1 to TRBJ1-1; the match to TRBD1 covers 7 bases. The J segment lost 2 bases and the V segment lost 4 bases, leaving 4 bases of the junction unmatched. This CDR3 comprises 14 residues. Germline CDR1 MNHNS, CDR2 SASEGT. Written as DNA, the CDR3 is TGTGCCAGCAGTGTAGGACAGGAAAACACTGAAGCTTTCTTT. This sequence encodes CASSVGQENTEAFF.

This clone was seen a few times. This chain joins TRBV5-1 and TRBJ1-1; 8 bases line up with TRBD1. V dropped 5 bases and J dropped 1; count of bases not matched to a gene: 7. CDR1 and CDR2 from the germline V gene are SGHRS and YFSETQ. The CDR3 contains 15 residues. The CDR3: CASRKDDRGNTEAFF. For the CDR3, the DNA is TGCGCCAGCAGGAAGGACGACAGGGGGAACACTGAAGCTTTCTTT.

This clone appeared a single time. The J gene is TRBJ1-1, the V gene TRBV10-3; D remains ambiguous. The V gene lost 3 bases and the J gene lost 3 bases, with 11 bases spanning the gap. Germline V lookup: CDR1 ENHRY, CDR2 SYGVKD. The CDR3 is 14 residues long. The CDR3 nucleotides read TGTGCCATCAGTGAAGCGGCCGCGGACACTGAAGCTTTCTTT. This codes for CAISEAAADTEAFF.

This clone was seen a few times. The same CDR3 arises from other DNA sequences in this sample as well. This sequence joins TRBV29-1 and TRBJ2-1; 9 bases fit TRBD2. The CDR3 contains 14 residues. With 2 bases clipped from V and 5 bases from J, the junction kept 4 bases outside the gene matches. Germline CDR1 reads SQVTM; CDR2 reads ANQGSEA. As DNA, the CDR3 is TGCAGCGTTGAAAGGGCGGGGGGGGACAATGAGCAGTTCTTC. This codes for CSVERAGGDNEQFF.

The chain carries TRBV5-1 and TRBJ1-4; no clear D. Germline V gene sequence: CDR1 SGHRS, CDR2 YFSETQ. The CDR3 loop spans 13 amino acids. V lost 4 bases and J lost 7, with 11 bases in between. The CDR3 DNA sequence: TGCGCCAGCAGCCTCCGACACCTTGAAAAACTGTTTTTT. Its translation: CASSLRHLEKLFF.

This clone has just one count. The V call is TRBV7-9, the J call TRBJ2-5, with 12 bases lining up with TRBD2. Germline V lookup: CDR1 SEHNR, CDR2 FQNEAQ (reference sequence). V lost 0 bases and J lost 5; bases outside the gene matches: 10. CDR3 size: 18 residues. The CDR3 loop is CASSLAQGLAGSLETQYF. The CDR3 DNA is TGTGCCAGCAGCTTAGCTCAGGGACTAGCGGGTTCCTTGGAGACCCAGTACTTC.

The V gene is TRBV23-1, the J gene TRBJ2-7, with 14 bases fitting TRBD2. TRBV23-1 is identified as an open reading frame with a role that is uncertain. This CDR3 contains 16 residues. With 0 bases clipped from V and 6 bases from J, the junction kept 4 bases outside the gene matches. Here the CDR3 reads CASSQSGTSGSGEQYF. The CDR3 DNA follows: TGCGCCAGCAGTCAATCTGGGACTAGCGGGAGCGGCGAGCAGTACTTC.

The rearrangement joins TRBV6-1 to TRBJ1-2, with a weak D call TRBD1 (6 bases). In germline, CDR1 is MNHNS, CDR2 SASEGT. Trimming cost V 0 bases and J 6 bases, with 8 bases left between them. This CDR3 is built from 13 residues. This chain's CDR3 is CASSEAAGDGYTF. In nucleotides, the CDR3 is TGTGCCAGCAGTGAAGCGGCAGGGGATGGCTACACCTTC.

The chain joins TRBV5-1 to TRBJ1-2; D unclear. The germline V and J ends were trimmed by 7 bases and 4 bases, with 11 bases remaining between them. Germline V gives CDR1 SGHRS, CDR2 YFSETQ. The CDR3 length is 12 residues. CDR3 amino acids: CASREGGYGYTF. CDR3 bases: TGCGCCAGCCGCGAGGGCGGCTATGGCTACACCTTC.

The V gene is TRBV11-3, the J gene TRBJ2-2; maybe TRBD1 (6 bases). The CDR3 runs to 17 residues. V was trimmed by 2 bases and J by 2 bases, leaving 15 bases between them. Germline V gives CDR1 SGHNT, CDR2 YENEEA. This CDR3 reads CASSLWGQTPNTGELFF. CDR3 DNA sequence: TGTGCCAGCAGCTTATGGGGGCAGACACCTAACACCGGGGAGCTGTTTTTT.

The J gene is TRBJ1-4, the V gene TRBV29-1, with D perhaps TRBD1 (5 bases). CDR3 size: 11 residues. Germline V gene lookup returns CDR1 SQVTM and CDR2 ANQGSEA. Trimming cost V 4 bases and J 8 bases, with 8 bases left between them. The CDR3 loop reads CSVVGGEKLFF. The CDR3 nucleotides read TGCAGCGTTGTGGGGGGGGAAAAACTGTTTTTT.

This chain joins TRBV5-1 and TRBJ1-1, with TRBD1 as a possible D gene (5 bases). Trimming removed 6 bases at V and 0 bases at J, with 18 bases between. The CDR3 has 16 amino acids. Germline V gives CDR1 SGHRS, CDR2 YFSETQ. Written as DNA, the CDR3 is TGCGCCAGCACCTTAGGAGCTTTCAGGGTGAACACTGAAGCTTTCTTT. This encodes CASTLGAFRVNTEAFF.

The chain has TRBV2 and TRBJ2-1, with 12 positions matching TRBD2. This CDR3 is 16 amino acids long. V lost 9 bases, J lost 3 bases, and 9 bases stayed unmatched. Germline V gives CDR1 SNHLY, CDR2 FYNNEI. Here the CDR3 reads CARTPRLAGVYNEQFF. CDR3 DNA sequence: TGTGCCAGGACTCCGAGACTAGCGGGGGTCTACAATGAGCAGTTCTTC.

This chain uses TRBV7-6 with TRBJ2-1; TRBD1 matches 7 bases. The CDR3 runs 15 residues. J gave up 6 bases and V 1 base, and 6 bases lay outside the gene matches. Looked up from germline, CDR1 is SGHVS and CDR2 is FNYEAQ. The CDR3, as DNA: TGTGCCAGCAGCTTAGGAGACAGGGTGTCCAATGAGCAGTTCTTC. Its translation is CASSLGDRVSNEQFF. The whole variable domain, remainder taken from reference TRBV7-6 and TRBJ2-1, is GAGVSQSPRYKVTKRGQDVALRCDPISGHVSLYWYRQALGQGPEFLTYFNYEAQQDKSGLPNDRFSAERPEGSISTLTIQRTEQRDSAMYRCASSLGDRVSNEQFFGPGTRLTVL.

This clone was observed a handful of times. The V gene is TRBV5-8, the J gene TRBJ1-1, with D possibly TRBD1 on 6 matching bases. The V end was cut by 3 bases, the J end by 4 bases, with 13 bases between. Germline values: CDR1 SGHTS, CDR2 YDEGEE. This CDR3 comprises 14 residues. The CDR3: CASSWSGVGTEAFF. The CDR3 nucleotides read TGTGCCAGCAGCTGGTCAGGGGTGGGCACTGAAGCTTTCTTT.

V is TRBV19 and J is TRBJ2-2, with D unclear. Germline V gene sequence: CDR1 LNHDA, CDR2 SQIVND (reference sequence). The CDR3 contains 11 residues. With 7 bases removed from V and 3 bases from J, the gap between germline ends came to 3 bases. The CDR3 region is CASTYTGELFF. The CDR3 DNA reads as TGTGCCAGTACCTACACCGGGGAGCTGTTTTTT.

V usage is TRBV25-1 and J usage is TRBJ1-5, with TRBD1 as a possible D gene (5 bases). CDR1 and CDR2 from the germline V gene are MGHDK and SYGVNS. The V end was cut by 5 bases, the J end by 4 bases, with 12 bases between. CDR3 length: 14 residues. The CDR3, as DNA: TGTGCCAGCAGTAGGCCAGGGCCGAATCAGCCCCAGCATTTT. This sequence encodes CASSRPGPNQPQHF.

The chain joins TRBV15 to TRBJ2-6, with D tentatively TRBD2 (6 bases). This CDR3 is built from 18 residues. With 4 bases removed from V and 0 bases from J, the gap between germline ends came to 16 bases. Germline CDR1 reads LNHNV; CDR2 reads YYDKDF (reference sequence). The CDR3 is CATSTDVGGFSGANVLTF. In nucleotides, the CDR3 is TGTGCCACCAGCACGGACGTCGGGGGATTCTCTGGGGCCAACGTCCTGACTTTC.

The chain employs TRBV15 and TRBJ1-2, with 7 nucleotides matching TRBD1. Germline loops: CDR1 LNHNV, CDR2 YYDKDF (reference sequence). V shed 3 bases, J shed 2 bases, and the junction held 3 bases outside the gene matches. This CDR3 has 14 amino acids. CDR3 bases: TGTGCCACCAGCAGGGGGACAGAGAACTATGGCTACACCTTC. Translated, it gives CATSRGTENYGYTF.

The chain joins TRBV5-1 to TRBJ2-3; 7 positions match TRBD2. Looked up from germline, CDR1 is SGHRS and CDR2 is YFSETQ. The ends lost 1 base at V and 4 bases at J; junction bases unmatched: 9. This CDR3 spans 16 amino acids. The DNA of the CDR3 is TGCGCCAGCAGCTTGTCTGGCGGGGGTCGGGCAGATACGCAGTATTTT. This sequence encodes CASSLSGGGRADTQYF.

The chain couples TRBV4-2 to TRBJ1-2; maybe TRBD1 (6 bases). Germline V gives CDR1 LGHNA, CDR2 YNFKEQ. The CDR3 has 17 residues. The V end lost 4 bases, the J end lost 1 base, and 19 bases lay between the germline ends. The CDR3 nucleotides read TGTGCCAGCAGCCCAGGGGAAACAGGGTCAGTTAACTATGGCTACACCTTC. Translation gives CASSPGETGSVNYGYTF.